The 3 T cell receptor beta chains listed next were all sequenced from one sample in a study of T-cell memory formation after mild COVID-19. TCRdb analysed the 5' RACE reads with MiXCR anew, one entry per CDR3 protein. The table lists under 450,000 distinct CDR3 sequences, around 14% of them singletons, with about 22% in the top ten. The sequencing sample was made of PBMCs or a T cell subset sorted from them (not recorded which). These receptors came from a man aged 18 to 29 who had mild COVID-19 (a few samples of this study predate the infection). Cell type and time point are not known.

This clonotype has a handful of counts. This chain connects TRBV14 to TRBJ1-1; D ambiguous. Germline V CDR1 and CDR2: SGHDN, FVKESK. The CDR3 loop spans 13 amino acids. V was trimmed by 3 bases and J by 5 bases, leaving 10 bases between them. CDR3 loop: CASSHHYRTEAFF. The CDR3 DNA reads TGTGCCAGCAGCCACCATTACCGGACTGAAGCTTTCTTT.

The chain recombines TRBV7-9 with TRBJ1-1; no clear D gene. Deletions cut 3 bases from V and 1 base from J, with 9 bases between. The CDR3 length is 14 residues. Germline loops: CDR1 SEHNR, CDR2 FQNEAQ (reference sequence). CDR3 sequence: CASSFSFGNTEAFF. In nucleotides, the CDR3 is TGTGCCAGCAGCTTCTCTTTCGGGAACACTGAAGCTTTCTTT.

The V gene is TRBV10-2, the J gene TRBJ2-4; 7 nucleotides line up with TRBD2. J gave up 6 bases and V 7 bases, and 6 bases lay outside the gene matches. The germline V gene encodes CDR1 WSHSY and CDR2 SAAADI. CDR3 size: 13 residues. The CDR3 here is CASTTSSGNIQYF. As DNA, the CDR3 is TGCGCCAGCACGACTAGCTCGGGAAACATTCAGTACTTC.